This is a list of T cell receptor beta chains from one sample in a study of T-cell memory formation after mild COVID-19. MiXCR was run by TCRdb on the 5' RACE reads, yielding one entry per CDR3 protein. Seen here are roughly 340,000 distinct CDR3 sequences, around a fifth observed once, and the top ten hold around 20%. Sample: PBMCs or a T cell subset sorted from them (not recorded which). These receptors all stem from a man aged 18 to 35 who had mild COVID-19 (a few samples of this study predate the infection). Cell type and time point are not known. The CDR3 runs from the conserved cysteine through the conserved F or W. The order of the fields is CDR3 protein, J gene, V gene.

CDR3: CASSARGGGSDEQFF
J: TRBJ2-1
V: TRBV2

CDR3: CATSSPLTGQITLNTEAFF
J: TRBJ1-1
V: TRBV15

CDR3: CASSPLAGAHNEQFF
J: TRBJ2-1
V: TRBV12-3/TRBV12-4

CDR3: CASSPGQDYGYTF
J: TRBJ1-2
V: TRBV11-2

CDR3: CASSFLSSGNTIYF
J: TRBJ1-3
V: TRBV28

CDR3: CATSVESYGYTF
J: TRBJ1-2
V: TRBV6-5

CDR3: CASSLVGVFNEQFF
J: TRBJ2-1
V: TRBV5-6

CDR3: CASSQVAGNTIYF
J: TRBJ1-3
V: TRBV6-5

CDR3: CSARVGLLTNYGYTF
J: TRBJ1-2
V: TRBV20-1

CDR3: CATRPGLLGQEQYF
J: TRBJ2-7
V: TRBV15

CDR3: CASSYSGAGGEDTQYF
J: TRBJ2-3
V: TRBV6-2/TRBV6-3